Here is one T cell receptor beta chain with its context. The V segment lost 2 bases and the J segment 2 bases; nucleotides outside the gene matches: 2. Germline V gene data show CDR1 as MNHNS and CDR2 as SASEGT. This CDR3 contains 14 residues. The data were taken from a study of blood T cell repertoires in COVID-19. Whole-study context: Sample material is recorded as cDNA or gDNA derived from T cells, B-cell-depleted T cells, or PBMCs.

Authors' data handling: Reference gene primers were amplified, and this amplification served to estimate nucleated cell counts. TCRdb's table, derived via immunoSEQ multiplex PCR, lists solely in-frame clones and lacks some. The V and J calls and clone size are taken from that table; D and trimming were inferred from the DNA. Altogether over 110,000 clones are present, approximately 91% being singletons, with the ten largest covering over 1.5%. Sequencing was done on a sample of peripheral blood. The J gene is TRBJ2-5, the V gene TRBV6-1; 7 bases fit TRBD1. This sequence originates from a man aged 65 to 85 with acute or convalescent COVID-19. CDR3 loop: CASSEQGVQETQYF. Written as DNA, the CDR3 is TGTGCCAGCAGTGAACAGGGGGTACAAGAGACCCAGTACTTC.